This T cell receptor (beta chain) was sequenced in a study of blood T cells in healthy people across ages. Remarks on this clonotype: Its matching antigen is unknown.

This CDR3 is 19 amino acids long. Donors gave about 9.3 milliliters of peripheral blood apiece. Each sample had at least 6.5 million PBMCs isolated. Sample-barcoded 5' priming and a J-beta primer mix drove a second PCR of about 7 to 12 cycles. Tagging of each cDNA molecule was performed by a template-switch adaptor with 12 random nucleotides. TCRdb called the 5' RACE reads again in MiXCR, with one record for every CDR3 protein. This repertoire shows more than 1,400,000 distinct CDR3 sequences, around 42% found once; its top ten account for approximately 7.9%. Study-wide results and caveats: In these data, TCR beta diversity tracked strongly with naive T cell percentage.

The receptor's source is a woman younger than 30 in good health. This chain uses TRBV21-1 with TRBJ2-1; the table's D call TRBD2 went unverified against the DNA. TRBV21-1 is deemed a pseudogene. Sequenced material: blood. The CDR3 DNA reads as TGTGCCAGCAGTTACCTCTCCGGGACTAGTTTTCACCCGGGCCTTGAGCAGTTCTTC. As protein: CASSYLSGTSFHPGLEQFF.